Below, one TCR beta chain is given with its context. Antigen: not known. Researchers amplified the TCR beta CDR3 regions from RNA transcripts. RT-PCR in the first round (using the HTBI primer set) targeted the TCR CDR3. A single record per CDR3 protein comes from TCRdb applying MiXCR to the multiplex PCR reads. This sample has roughly 750,000 distinct CDR3 sequences, with about 15% found just once. The data originate from a study of T cells in Graves' hyperthyroidism and ophthalmopathy. Study results and limitations: Most clonotypes expanded in the thyroid (above 0.001) were also present in blood.

Exclusion followed for patients with uncontrolled infection, other autoimmune disease, pregnancy or lactation. The PBMCs were sourced from fresh peripheral blood (approximately 9 ml). The germline gives CDR1 MNHNS, CDR2 SASEGT. Trimming pared 5 bases from V and 8 bases from J, leaving 16 bases between. The CDR3 consists of 14 residues. V and J are TRBV6-1 and TRBJ2-1, with D possibly TRBD1 on 5 matching bases. The sample consisted of blood. The clonotype was recovered from a man younger than 35 with Graves' hyperthyroidism. CDR3 amino acids: CASSSHLQGYEQFF. As DNA, the CDR3 is TGTGCCAGCAGTTCGCACCTCCAGGGCTATGAGCAGTTCTTC.